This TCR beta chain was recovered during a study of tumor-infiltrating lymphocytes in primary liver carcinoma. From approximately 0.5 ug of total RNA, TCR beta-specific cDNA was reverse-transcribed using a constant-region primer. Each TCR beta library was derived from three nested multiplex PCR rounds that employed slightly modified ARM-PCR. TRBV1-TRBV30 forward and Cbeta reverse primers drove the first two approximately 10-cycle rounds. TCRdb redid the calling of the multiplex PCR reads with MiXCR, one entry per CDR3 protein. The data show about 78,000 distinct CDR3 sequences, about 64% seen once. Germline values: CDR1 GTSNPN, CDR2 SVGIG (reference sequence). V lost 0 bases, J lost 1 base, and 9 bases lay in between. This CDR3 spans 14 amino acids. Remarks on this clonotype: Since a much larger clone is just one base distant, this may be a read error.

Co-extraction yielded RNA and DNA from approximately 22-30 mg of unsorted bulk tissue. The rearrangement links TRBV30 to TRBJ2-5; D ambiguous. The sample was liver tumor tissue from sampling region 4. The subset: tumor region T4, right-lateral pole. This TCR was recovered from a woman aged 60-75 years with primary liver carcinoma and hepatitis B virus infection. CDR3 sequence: CAWSVRRLQETQYF. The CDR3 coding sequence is TGTGCCTGGAGTGTACGGCGCCTCCAAGAGACCCAGTACTTC. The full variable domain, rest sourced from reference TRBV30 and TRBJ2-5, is SQTIHQWPATLVQPVGSPLSLECTVEGTSNPNLYWYRQAAGRGLQLLFYSVGIGQISSEVPQNLSASRPQDRQFILSSKKLLLSDSGFYLCAWSVRRLQETQYFGPGTRLLVL.